These T cell receptor beta chains were read from a single sample in a study of blood T cell repertoires in COVID-19. TCRdb's table, derived via immunoSEQ multiplex PCR, lists solely in-frame clones and lacks some. There are fewer than 200,000 clones in the sample; roughly 73% occur only once, and 2.8% lies in the top ten. The sequenced sample consisted of peripheral blood. These receptors were taken from a man aged 70 or older with acute or convalescent COVID-19. Both conserved end residues are part of each CDR3. D genes are given only for firm matches. Only part of the rows carry a size: once, few, many, or a class if the clone is expanded.

clone_size	d_call	v_call	j_call	cdr3_nt	cdr3_aa
NA	NA	TRBV6-5	TRBJ2-3	TGTGCCAGCAGTTACGCAGGGGGCACAGATACGCAGTATTTT	CASSYAGGTDTQYF
NA	NA	TRBV7-8	TRBJ1-2	TGTGCCAGCAGCTCCCTTGTATCCTATGGCTACACCTTC	CASSSLVSYGYTF
NA	TRBD1	TRBV29-1	TRBJ2-7	TGCAGCGTTGGGACAGGTCGGGAGCAGTACTTC	CSVGTGREQYF
NA	NA	TRBV11-2	TRBJ1-1	TGTGCCAGCAGGCTTCGACAGTTGATGAACACTGAAGCTTTCTTT	CASRLRQLMNTEAFF
few	TRBD2	TRBV18	TRBJ2-3	TGTGCCAGCGACGTCAGGGGGCCAGGCGAACTAGCGGGAGGGCCTCGGGCAGATACGCAGTATTTT	CASDVRGPGELAGGPRADTQYF
few	NA	TRBV5-1	TRBJ2-2	TGCGCCAGCAGCTTGGGCGGGGATATCAGTAGCACCGGGGAGCTGTTTTTT	CASSLGGDISSTGELFF
NA	TRBD1	TRBV11-2	TRBJ1-2	TGTGCCAGCGAGGGGGGTCAAGGGGGACAGCTAATTAACTATGGCTACACCTTC	CASEGGQGGQLINYGYTF
NA	TRBD1	TRBV3-1/TRBV3-2	TRBJ1-2	TGTGCCAGCAGCCAAGATGTCAGGGGGCGCCGAGGCTACACCTTC	CASSQDVRGRRGYTF
NA	NA	TRBV6-5	TRBJ1-1	TGTGCCAGCTATCCGACAGCGAACACTGAAGCTTTCTTT	CASYPTANTEAFF
NA	NA	TRBV7-9	TRBJ2-5	TGTGCCAGCACCCACGACGTCGGCGGCTCGCAAGAGACCCAGTACTTC	CASTHDVGGSQETQYF